This T cell receptor beta chain was retrieved from a study of neoadjuvant nivolumab and ipilimumab in lung cancer. The repertoire was sequenced with immunoSEQ multiplex PCR; TCRdb's copy has only in-frame clones and lacks some. The sample lists 7,000 or so clones; approximately 79% were seen once. Sequencing used tumor tissue, obtained after neoadjuvant nivolumab, alone or with ipilimumab, at or shortly before surgery. The sequence derives from an adult with non-small cell lung cancer.

CDR3 nucleotide sequence: TGTGCCAGTCTCCGGGACAGGGTCACCTACGAGCAGTACTTC. Residues: CASLRDRVTYEQYF. This chain connects TRBV2 to TRBJ2-7, with TRBD1 identical over 9 bases. CDR3 size: 14 residues. V lost 9 bases and J lost 2; bases outside the gene matches: 8. The germline CDR1 and CDR2 sequences are SNHLY and FYNNEI.